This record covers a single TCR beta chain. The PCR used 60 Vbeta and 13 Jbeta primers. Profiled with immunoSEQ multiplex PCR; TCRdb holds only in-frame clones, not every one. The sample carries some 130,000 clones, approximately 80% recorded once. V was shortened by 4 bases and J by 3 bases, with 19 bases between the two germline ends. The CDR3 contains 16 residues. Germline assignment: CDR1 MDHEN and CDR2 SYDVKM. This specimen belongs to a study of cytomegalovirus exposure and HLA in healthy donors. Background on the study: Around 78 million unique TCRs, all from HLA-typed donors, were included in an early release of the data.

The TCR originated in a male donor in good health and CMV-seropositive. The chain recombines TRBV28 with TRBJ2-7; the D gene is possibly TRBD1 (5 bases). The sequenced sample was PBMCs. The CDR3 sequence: CASSSSQGSSNYEQYF. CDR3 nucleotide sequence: TGTGCCAGCAGTTCAAGCCAGGGTTCGTCTAACTACGAGCAGTACTTC.